The clone carrying this T cell receptor (beta chain) was seen repeatedly, ten times or more. The germline V gene encodes CDR1 SGHDN and CDR2 FVKESK. V was trimmed by 5 bases and J by 3 bases, leaving 10 bases between them. This CDR3 is 14 amino acids long. Using RNA template, CDR3s of TCR alpha and beta were amplified with iRepertoire arm-PCR. TCRdb redid the calling of the multiplex PCR reads with MiXCR, one entry per CDR3 protein. The sample has tens of thousands of distinct CDR3 sequences, approximately 39% seen once; the top ten hold around two fifths. The data derive from a study of glioma-infiltrating T cells.

J is TRBJ2-2 and V is TRBV14; maybe TRBD2 (5 bases). The sequence was obtained from a human donor with low-grade glioma or glioblastoma, undergoing nonglioma brain surgery, or in good health (not recorded which). Sample: glioma tissue, nonneoplastic brain tissue, or PBMCs (not recorded which). CDR3 sequence reads: CASSLRLHTGELFF. In nucleotides, the CDR3 is TGTGCCAGCAGCTTAAGACTACACACCGGGGAGCTGTTTTTT.